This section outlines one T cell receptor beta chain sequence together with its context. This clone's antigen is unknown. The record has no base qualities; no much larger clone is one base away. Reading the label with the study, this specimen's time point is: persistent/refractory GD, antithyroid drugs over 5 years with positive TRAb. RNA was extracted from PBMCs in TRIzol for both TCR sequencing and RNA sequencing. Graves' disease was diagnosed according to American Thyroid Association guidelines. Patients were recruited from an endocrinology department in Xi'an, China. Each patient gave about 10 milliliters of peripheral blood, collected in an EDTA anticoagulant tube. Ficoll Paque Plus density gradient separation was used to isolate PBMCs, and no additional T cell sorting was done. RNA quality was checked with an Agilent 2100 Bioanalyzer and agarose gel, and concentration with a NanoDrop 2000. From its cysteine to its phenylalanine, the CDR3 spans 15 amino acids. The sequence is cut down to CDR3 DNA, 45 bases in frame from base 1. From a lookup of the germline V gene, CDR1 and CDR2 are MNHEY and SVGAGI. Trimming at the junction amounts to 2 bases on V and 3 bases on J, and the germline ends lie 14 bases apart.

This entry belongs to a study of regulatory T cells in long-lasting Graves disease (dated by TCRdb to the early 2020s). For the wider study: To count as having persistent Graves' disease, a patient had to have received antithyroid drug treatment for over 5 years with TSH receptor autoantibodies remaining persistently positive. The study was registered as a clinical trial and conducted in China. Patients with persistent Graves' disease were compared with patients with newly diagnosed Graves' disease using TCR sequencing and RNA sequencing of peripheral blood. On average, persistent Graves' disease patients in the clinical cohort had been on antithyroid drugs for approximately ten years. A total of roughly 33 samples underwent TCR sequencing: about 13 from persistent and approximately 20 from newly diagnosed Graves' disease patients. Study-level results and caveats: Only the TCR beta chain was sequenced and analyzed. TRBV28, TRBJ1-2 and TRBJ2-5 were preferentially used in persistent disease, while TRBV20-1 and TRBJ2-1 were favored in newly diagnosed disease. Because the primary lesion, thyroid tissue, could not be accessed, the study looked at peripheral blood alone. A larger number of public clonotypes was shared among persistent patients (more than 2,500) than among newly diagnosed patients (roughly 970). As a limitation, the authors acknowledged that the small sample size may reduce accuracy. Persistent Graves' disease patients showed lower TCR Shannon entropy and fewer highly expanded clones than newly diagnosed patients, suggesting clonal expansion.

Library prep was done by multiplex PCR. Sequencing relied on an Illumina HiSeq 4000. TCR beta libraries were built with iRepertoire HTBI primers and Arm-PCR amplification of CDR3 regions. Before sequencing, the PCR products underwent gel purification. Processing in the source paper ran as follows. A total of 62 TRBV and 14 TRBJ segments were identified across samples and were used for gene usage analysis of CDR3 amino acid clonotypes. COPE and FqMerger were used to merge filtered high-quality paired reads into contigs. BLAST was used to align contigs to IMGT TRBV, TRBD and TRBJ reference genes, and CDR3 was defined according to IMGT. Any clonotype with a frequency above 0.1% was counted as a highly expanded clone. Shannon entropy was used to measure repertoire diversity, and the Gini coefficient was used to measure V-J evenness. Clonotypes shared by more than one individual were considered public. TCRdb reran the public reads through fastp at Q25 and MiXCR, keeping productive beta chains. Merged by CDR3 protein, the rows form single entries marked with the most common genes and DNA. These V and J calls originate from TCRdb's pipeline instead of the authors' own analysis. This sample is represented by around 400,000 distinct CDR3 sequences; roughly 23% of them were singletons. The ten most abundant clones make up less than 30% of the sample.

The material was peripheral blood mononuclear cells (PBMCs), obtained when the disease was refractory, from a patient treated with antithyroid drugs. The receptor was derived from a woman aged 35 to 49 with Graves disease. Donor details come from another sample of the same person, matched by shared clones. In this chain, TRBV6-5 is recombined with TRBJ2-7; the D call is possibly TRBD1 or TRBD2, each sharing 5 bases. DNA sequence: TGTGCCAGCAGTTACCTCCCGGGACGGAACTACGAGCAGTACTTC. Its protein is CASSYLPGRNYEQYF.